These T cell receptor beta chains were read from a single sample in a study of shared clonotypes between healthy human individuals. Here immunoSEQ multiplex PCR was the method, and the copy in TCRdb shows in-frame clones only, minus some. The table shows about 490,000 clones, with about 80% occurring only once. The sequenced material came from PBMCs. The receptors were sampled from a woman in her thirties or forties in good health. Some clones in this sample may be carry-over from other donors' samples. CDR3s leave out the opening cysteine and the closing phenylalanine or tryptophan. A D gene is named only where the DNA matches it firmly.

CDR3 | D | J | V
ASRGTGGYYGYT | TRBD1 | TRBJ1-2 | TRBV27
ASSVDSTDTQY | - | TRBJ2-3 | TRBV6-4
ASSLAGGASYEQY | TRBD1 | TRBJ2-7 | TRBV5-1
ASRGLAGGTYNEQF | TRBD2 | TRBJ2-1 | TRBV19
ASSFGPGNEQF | - | TRBJ2-1 | TRBV11-3
ASSGQGAAGNTIY | TRBD1 | TRBJ1-3 | TRBV9
ASRTRQRNTEAF | - | TRBJ1-1 | TRBV19
AISGSHNTPGESSNQPQH | - | TRBJ1-5 | TRBV10-3
ASSLAGTGGSEQY | TRBD1 | TRBJ2-7 | TRBV5-4
ASSLRVGGTDTQY | - | TRBJ2-3 | TRBV13
AISGRGGMNTEAF | TRBD1 | TRBJ1-1 | TRBV10-3
ASSHGRHNEQF | - | TRBJ2-1 | TRBV7-6
ASSVVSGVSSYNEQF | TRBD2 | TRBJ2-1 | TRBV9
ASSLTTSGSKNEQF | TRBD2 | TRBJ2-1 | TRBV11-3
ASSQFGGSAPFYNEQF | - | TRBJ2-1 | TRBV14
ASKLDRANYGYT | TRBD1 | TRBJ1-2 | TRBV6-1
ASSSRTGAYEQY | - | TRBJ2-7 | TRBV18
ASRVRDQETQY | - | TRBJ2-5 | TRBV7-9
ASSSQGPTINIQY | - | TRBJ2-4 | TRBV13
ASSPANLVALAYNEQF | - | TRBJ2-1 | TRBV4-1
ASSLVREMEAF | - | TRBJ1-1 | TRBV5-1
ASSVDRGDEQF | TRBD1 | TRBJ2-1 | TRBV19
ASRWSYQNTDTQY | - | TRBJ2-3 | TRBV27
ASSLEGGPYNEQF | - | TRBJ2-1 | TRBV11-1
ASSAGQYNQPQH | - | TRBJ1-5 | TRBV6-1
AISESGSNTGELF | - | TRBJ2-2 | TRBV10-3
ASSLVAGATEAF | - | TRBJ1-1 | TRBV7-6
ASSLTSGKGNEQF | TRBD2 | TRBJ2-1 | TRBV9
ASSPRGGGGVSEQY | TRBD2 | TRBJ2-7 | TRBV5-4
AISESLAGGPGTDTQY | TRBD2 | TRBJ2-3 | TRBV10-3
ASSVEPGKNDEQY | - | TRBJ2-7 | TRBV9
ASSPQGALDYEQY | - | TRBJ2-7 | TRBV18
ASRRGGSQETQY | - | TRBJ2-5 | TRBV7-2
ASSSLPDTGGTDTQY | - | TRBJ2-3 | TRBV5-1
ASSPGQGNQETQY | TRBD1 | TRBJ2-5 | TRBV18
ASSQDPSGWRYGYT | - | TRBJ1-2 | TRBV4-1
ASRALGNLYGYT | - | TRBJ1-2 | TRBV27
ASSIDRRGDTQY | - | TRBJ2-3 | TRBV19
ASCRGSEGEWVF | - | TRBJ2-2 | TRBV28
ASSVGTGELF | - | TRBJ2-2 | TRBV7-2
ASGLVGGWSGNTIY | TRBD1 | TRBJ1-3 | TRBV12-5
ASSPTSGIQETQY | TRBD2 | TRBJ2-5 | TRBV27
ATSRNPQQGVEQY | TRBD1 | TRBJ2-7 | TRBV15
ASSSFRGGTGEKLF | - | TRBJ1-4 | TRBV7-8